The rows below give T cell receptor beta chains drawn from one sample of a study of T-cell reconstitution after alpha-beta-depleted transplantation in children. TCRdb reprocessed the PCR reads via MiXCR and lists one record per CDR3 protein. The repertoire holds about 460,000 distinct CDR3 sequences, 8% to 11% seen once, with roughly 2.1% in the top ten. The material sequenced was PBMCs, taken before TCRalphabeta/CD19-depleted stem cell transplant. All receptors derive from a child under 10 years old with inherited bone marrow failure, due to receive a stem cell transplant. CDR3s include the opening cysteine and the closing phenylalanine or tryptophan. The order of the fields is D gene, J gene, V gene, clone size, CDR3 protein, CDR3 DNA. The D gene is left open where the match is weak. Where a row states a size, it is once, few, many or the class of an expanded clone; other rows omit it.

d_gene: TRBD1
j_gene: TRBJ2-1
v_gene: TRBV2
abundance: many
CDR3aa: CASSEGQGTYNEQFF
CDR3nt: TGTGCCAGCAGTGAAGGACAGGGAACCTACAATGAGCAGTTCTTC

d_gene: TRBD1
j_gene: TRBJ1-2
v_gene: TRBV30
abundance: NA
CDR3aa: CAWSRDRVRYGYTF
CDR3nt: TGTGCATGGAGTAGGGACAGGGTCCGGTATGGCTACACCTTC

d_gene: NA
j_gene: TRBJ2-1
v_gene: TRBV5-8
abundance: many
CDR3aa: CASSHSEAHNEQFF
CDR3nt: TGTGCCAGCAGCCACTCCGAAGCCCACAATGAGCAGTTCTTC

d_gene: NA
j_gene: TRBJ2-7
v_gene: TRBV20-1
abundance: few
CDR3aa: CSARTHPEQYF
CDR3nt: TGCAGTGCTAGGACTCACCCCGAGCAGTACTTC

d_gene: NA
j_gene: TRBJ2-2
v_gene: TRBV5-4
abundance: many
CDR3aa: CASRQEVGDATGELFF
CDR3nt: TGTGCCAGCAGGCAGGAGGTGGGGGACGCTACCGGGGAGCTGTTTTTT

d_gene: NA
j_gene: TRBJ2-5
v_gene: TRBV5-1
abundance: few
CDR3aa: CASHKLPRETQYF
CDR3nt: TGCGCCAGCCATAAACTCCCCCGGGAGACCCAGTACTTC

d_gene: NA
j_gene: TRBJ2-3
v_gene: TRBV29-1
abundance: many
CDR3aa: CSVEGAQLRRASTDTQYF
CDR3nt: TGCAGCGTTGAGGGAGCGCAGCTTCGGCGGGCCAGCACAGATACGCAGTATTTT

d_gene: NA
j_gene: TRBJ2-1
v_gene: TRBV10-3
abundance: many
CDR3aa: CAISGSRDYNEQFF
CDR3nt: TGTGCCATCAGTGGTTCAAGAGACTACAATGAGCAGTTCTTC

d_gene: TRBD2
j_gene: TRBJ2-3
v_gene: TRBV19
abundance: many
CDR3aa: CASSVWTSGRPTDTQYF
CDR3nt: TGTGCCAGTAGTGTTTGGACTAGCGGGAGGCCCACAGATACGCAGTATTTT

d_gene: TRBD1
j_gene: TRBJ2-7
v_gene: TRBV29-1
abundance: many
CDR3aa: CSVGSGQGLYEQYF
CDR3nt: TGCAGCGTCGGCTCCGGACAGGGGCTCTACGAGCAGTACTTC

d_gene: NA
j_gene: TRBJ2-2
v_gene: TRBV12-3/TRBV12-4
abundance: many
CDR3aa: CASRRISGFGELFF
CDR3nt: TGTGCCAGCAGGCGAATCTCAGGGTTCGGGGAGCTGTTTTTT

d_gene: TRBD2
j_gene: TRBJ2-6
v_gene: TRBV27
abundance: many
CDR3aa: CASSSPREAGANVLTF
CDR3nt: TGTGCCAGCAGTTCCCCTCGGGAGGCTGGGGCCAACGTCCTGACTTTC

d_gene: TRBD1
j_gene: TRBJ1-1
v_gene: TRBV27
abundance: many
CDR3aa: CASSSRQGAFTEAFF
CDR3nt: TGTGCCAGCAGTTCCAGACAGGGGGCTTTCACTGAAGCTTTCTTT

d_gene: TRBD1
j_gene: TRBJ1-2
v_gene: TRBV4-2
abundance: few
CDR3aa: CASSHEPRDRGYGYTF
CDR3nt: TGTGCCAGCAGCCACGAACCGCGGGACAGGGGCTATGGCTACACCTTC